These 15 T cell receptor beta chains came from one sample sequenced in a study of blood T cell repertoires in COVID-19. Repertoires were generated with immunoSEQ multiplex PCR, while TCRdb's copy carries only in-frame clones and drops some. The data contain some 240,000 clones, 80% to 90% of them singletons. Material for sequencing was peripheral blood. Receptors were obtained from a woman in her 70s with COVID-19, enrolled during active disease.

V usage is TRBV3-1 (or the pseudogene TRBV3-2) and J usage is TRBJ1-5; 8 bases are a match to TRBD1. Germline CDR1 and CDR2: LGHDT and YNNKEL (reference sequence). The CDR3 length is 15 residues. V gave up 5 bases and J gave up 2 bases; unmatched junction bases: 5. The CDR3 coding sequence is TGTGCCAGCAGCGCAGGGGGCTACGGCAATCAGCCCCAGCATTTT. Residues: CASSAGGYGNQPQHF.

The chain combines TRBV5-1 with TRBJ1-1, with D possibly matching TRBD1 (5 bases). Germline values: CDR1 SGHRS, CDR2 YFSETQ. This CDR3 spans 15 amino acids. V dropped 3 bases and J dropped 1 base, with 13 bases sitting between them. In DNA, the CDR3 is TGCGCCAGCAGCTGGGGACTGACAACGAACACTGAAGCTTTCTTT. Its translation: CASSWGLTTNTEAFF.

The chain is built from TRBV6-5 and TRBJ1-6; weak D call: TRBD1 (5 bases). This CDR3 has 15 amino acids. Germline V lookup: CDR1 MNHEY, CDR2 SVGAGI. With 2 bases removed from V and 7 bases from J, the gap between germline ends came to 12 bases. DNA for the CDR3: TGTGCCAGCAGTTACGGGGGGACCGCCAATTCACCCCTCCACTTT. This codes for CASSYGGTANSPLHF.

The chain has TRBV15 and TRBJ2-2, with 12 bases fitting TRBD2. Germline V gives CDR1 LNHNV, CDR2 YYDKDF (reference sequence). The trim removed 5 bases at V and 8 bases at J, leaving 9 bases unmatched. There are 16 residues in the CDR3. In nucleotides, the CDR3 is TGTGCCACCAGCGACCGGACTAGCGGGATCAGGGGGGAGCTGTTTTTT. Residues: CATSDRTSGIRGELFF.

V and J are TRBV29-1 and TRBJ2-5; maybe TRBD1 (6 bases). Deletions cut 2 bases from V and 5 bases from J, with 12 bases between. The CDR3 covers 13 residues. From germline, CDR1 is SQVTM and CDR2 ANQGSEA. In nucleotides, the CDR3 is TGCAGCGTTGAAAACAGGGTCCGGGAGACCCAGTACTTC. As protein: CSVENRVRETQYF. Together with reference TRBV29-1 and TRBJ2-5, the CDR3 gives the full variable domain: SAVISQKPSRDICQRGTSLTIQCQVDSQVTMMFWYRQQPGQSLTLIATANQGSEATYESGFVIDKFPISRPNLTFSTLTVSNMSPEDSSIYLCSVENRVRETQYFGPGTRLLVL.

The chain is built from TRBV4-2 and TRBJ2-3; a weak D match, TRBD2 (5 bases). Germline lookup yields CDR1 LGHNA and CDR2 YNFKEQ. The length of the CDR3 is 17 residues. Trimming stripped 1 base from V and 2 bases from J, with 16 bases between. The chain's CDR3 is CASSQGYLGGSTDTQYF. Here the CDR3 DNA reads TGTGCCAGCAGCCAAGGCTACCTTGGAGGTTCCACAGATACGCAGTATTTT.

The rearrangement uses TRBV5-1 and TRBJ1-3; a weak D match, TRBD1 (5 bases). The CDR3 is made up of 16 amino acids. V lost 3 bases to trimming and J lost 0 bases, with 13 bases between them. Germline-derived CDR1 and CDR2 are SGHRS and YFSETQ. Here the CDR3 DNA reads TGCGCCAGCAGCTCTAGGGGCCCTAGCTCTGGAAACACCATATATTTT. This encodes CASSSRGPSSGNTIYF.

The rearrangement links TRBV28 to TRBJ2-1; TRBD2 agrees at 7 bases. The V segment lost 7 bases and the J segment 8 bases; nucleotides outside the gene matches: 17. The CDR3 consists of 16 residues. In germline, CDR1 is MDHEN, CDR2 SYDVKM. The CDR3 nucleotides read TGTGCCAGCAATCCCACCGGCACCGGGAGGCTCTATGAGCAGTTCTTC. Amino acids: CASNPTGTGRLYEQFF.

This clone was seen only once. This chain links TRBV10-3 with TRBJ2-7, with TRBD2 matching 8 bases. Germline V lookup: CDR1 ENHRY, CDR2 SYGVKD. With 4 bases clipped from V and 2 bases from J, the junction kept 7 bases outside the gene matches. This CDR3 region has 15 residues. This CDR3 is CAISGGGRHTYEQYF. In DNA form, the CDR3 reads TGTGCCATCAGTGGAGGCGGGAGGCACACCTACGAGCAGTACTTC.

This chain uses TRBV4-1 with TRBJ2-5; TRBD1 is a possible D gene (6 bases). This CDR3 is 16 amino acids long. Germline CDR1 MGHRA, CDR2 YSYEKL. Deletions cut 0 bases from V and 2 bases from J, with 13 bases between. CDR3 sequence: CASSQEQGFWQETQYF. The CDR3 coding sequence is TGCGCCAGCAGCCAAGAACAGGGATTTTGGCAAGAGACCCAGTACTTC.

This sequence joins TRBV5-1 and TRBJ2-7; no clear D. V was cut by 0 bases and J by 5 bases, with 12 bases left in between. The CDR3 runs 14 residues. Germline assignment: CDR1 SGHRS and CDR2 YFSETQ. CDR3: CASSLVPSNHEQYF. As DNA, the CDR3 is TGCGCCAGCAGCTTGGTACCGAGCAACCACGAGCAGTACTTC.

The chain recombines TRBV3-1 (or the pseudogene TRBV3-2) with TRBJ2-1; 11 bases line up with TRBD2. Per the germline V gene, CDR1 is LGHDT and CDR2 is YNNKEL (reference sequence). CDR3 size: 16 residues. The V and J ends lost 2 bases and 7 bases, in that order; junction bases with no gene match: 7. CDR3 loop: CASSQWAASGRNEQFF. The CDR3 DNA reads as TGTGCCAGCAGCCAATGGGCGGCTAGCGGGAGGAATGAGCAGTTCTTC.

This chain links TRBV19 with TRBJ2-3; TRBD2 aligns across 7 bases. The CDR3 totals 14 residues. CDR1 LNHDA and CDR2 SQIVND come from the germline V gene (reference sequence). Trimming took 5 bases from V and 3 from J; bases not matched to a gene: 5. The chain's CDR3 is CASSVASGTDTQYF. The CDR3 nucleotides are TGTGCCAGTAGTGTGGCTAGCGGAACAGATACGCAGTATTTT.

The chain is built from TRBV30 and TRBJ1-3, with a tentative D call TRBD1 (6 bases). V was clipped by 3 bases and J by 0 bases, with 12 bases between them. Per the germline V gene, CDR1 is GTSNPN and CDR2 is SVGIG (reference sequence). The CDR3 runs to 15 residues. Here the CDR3 reads CAWSRDRNSGNTIYF. CDR3 DNA sequence: TGTGCCTGGAGCCGCGACAGGAACTCTGGAAACACCATATATTTT. Full variable domain (rest looked up from reference TRBV30 and TRBJ1-3): SQTIHQWPATLVQPVGSPLSLECTVEGTSNPNLYWYRQAAGRGLQLLFYSVGIGQISSEVPQNLSASRPQDRQFILSSKKLLLSDSGFYLCAWSRDRNSGNTIYFGEGSWLTVV.

This clone came up a few times. This sequence joins TRBV11-3 and TRBJ2-7; 7 bases are shared with TRBD2. The V and J ends lost 4 bases and 6 bases, in that order; junction bases with no gene match: 15. Germline values: CDR1 SGHNT, CDR2 YENEEA. This CDR3 contains 16 residues. The CDR3 region has the DNA TGTGCCAGCAGCTCAGCCGGGACTAATAGTTTCTCCGAGCAGTACTTC. Its protein product is CASSSAGTNSFSEQYF.